This T cell receptor (beta chain) stems from a study of cytomegalovirus exposure and HLA in healthy donors. A word on this clone: Its target is unknown.

The study, taken as a whole, reports: Researchers catalogued approximately 170 TCR beta chains as cytomegalovirus-associated.

The V end was cut by 3 bases, the J end by 9 bases, with 21 bases between. CDR3 length equals 16 residues. The germline V gene has CDR1 MGHRA and CDR2 YSYEKL. Sequenced by immunoSEQ multiplex PCR; TCRdb stores in-frame clones only, minus some. Seen here are under 250,000 clones, over 80% observed once, and the top ten hold roughly 5.4%. Sequencing was performed on PBMCs. The J gene is TRBJ2-1, the V gene TRBV4-1; D may be TRBD1 (6 bases). This TCR was sampled from a woman younger than 35 in good health and CMV-seronegative. The CDR3 coding sequence is TGCGCCAGCAGCCACCAGGGGCAGACCTTAAGGCGTGAGCAGTTCTTC. Translation: CASSHQGQTLRREQFF.